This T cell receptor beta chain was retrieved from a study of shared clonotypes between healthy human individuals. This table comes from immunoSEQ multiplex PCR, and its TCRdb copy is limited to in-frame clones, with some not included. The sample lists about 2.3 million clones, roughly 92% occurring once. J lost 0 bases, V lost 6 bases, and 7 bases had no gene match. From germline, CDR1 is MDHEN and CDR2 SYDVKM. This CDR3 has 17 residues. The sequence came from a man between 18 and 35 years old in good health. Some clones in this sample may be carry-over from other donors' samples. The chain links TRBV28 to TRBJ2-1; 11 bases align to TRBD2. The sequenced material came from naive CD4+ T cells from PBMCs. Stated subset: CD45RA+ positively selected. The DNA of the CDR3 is TGTGCCAGCAGAAATAGCGGGAGGGCGAGCTCCTACAATGAGCAGTTCTTC. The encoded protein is CASRNSGRASSYNEQFF.